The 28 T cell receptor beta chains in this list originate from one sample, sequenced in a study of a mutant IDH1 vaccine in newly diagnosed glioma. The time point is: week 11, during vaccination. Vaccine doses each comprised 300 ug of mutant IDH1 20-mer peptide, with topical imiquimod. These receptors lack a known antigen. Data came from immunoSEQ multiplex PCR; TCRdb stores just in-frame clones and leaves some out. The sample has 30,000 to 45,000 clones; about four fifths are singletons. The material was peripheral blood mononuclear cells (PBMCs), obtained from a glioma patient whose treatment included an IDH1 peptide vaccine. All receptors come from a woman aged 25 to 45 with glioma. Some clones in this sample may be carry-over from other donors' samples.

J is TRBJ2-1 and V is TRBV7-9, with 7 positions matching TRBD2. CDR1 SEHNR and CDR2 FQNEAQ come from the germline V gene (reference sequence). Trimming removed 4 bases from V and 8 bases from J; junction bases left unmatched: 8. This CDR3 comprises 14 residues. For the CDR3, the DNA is TGTGCCAGCAGCTCCACCCGCGCGGGAGATGAGCAGTTCTTC. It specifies CASSSTRAGDEQFF.

DNA for the CDR3: TGCAGTGCTACCATTAACGGGGAGCTGTTTTTT. Its translation is CSATINGELFF. The chain employs TRBV20-1 and TRBJ2-2; the D is unclear. The germline V gene has CDR1 DFQATT and CDR2 SNEGSKA (reference sequence). Between the trimmed V and J ends, which lost 4 bases and 7 bases, there was a span of 7 bases. This CDR3 contains 11 residues.

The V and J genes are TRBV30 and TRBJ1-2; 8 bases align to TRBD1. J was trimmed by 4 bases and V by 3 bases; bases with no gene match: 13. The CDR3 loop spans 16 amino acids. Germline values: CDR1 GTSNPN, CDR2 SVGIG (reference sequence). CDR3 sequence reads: CAWRGTNDRGSYGYTF. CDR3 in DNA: TGTGCCTGGAGGGGCACGAACGACAGGGGTAGCTATGGCTACACCTTC.

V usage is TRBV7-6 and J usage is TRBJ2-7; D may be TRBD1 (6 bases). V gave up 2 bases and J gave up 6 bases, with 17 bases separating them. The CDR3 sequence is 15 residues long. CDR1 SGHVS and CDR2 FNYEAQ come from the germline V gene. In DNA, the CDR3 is TGTGCCAGCAGCTTATTTCTGGCAGGGGTACGCGAGCAGTACTTC. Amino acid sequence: CASSLFLAGVREQYF.

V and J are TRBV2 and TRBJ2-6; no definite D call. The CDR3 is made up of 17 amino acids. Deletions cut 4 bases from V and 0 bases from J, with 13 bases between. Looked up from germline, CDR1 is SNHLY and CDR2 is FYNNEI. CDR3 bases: TGTGCCAGCAGTGGGATTCGGGCTAACTCTGGGGCCAACGTCCTGACTTTC. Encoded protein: CASSGIRANSGANVLTF.

CDR3 residues: CASSQGLGTSTDTQYF. The DNA of the CDR3 is TGTGCCAGCAGCCAAGGTCTCGGGACGAGCACAGATACGCAGTATTTT. This chain joins TRBV4-2 and TRBJ2-3; the D call may be TRBD1 or TRBD2 (5 bases each). The CDR3 extends over 16 amino acids. The germline V gene encodes CDR1 LGHNA and CDR2 YNFKEQ. V was pared by 1 base and J by 0 bases, with 11 bases between.

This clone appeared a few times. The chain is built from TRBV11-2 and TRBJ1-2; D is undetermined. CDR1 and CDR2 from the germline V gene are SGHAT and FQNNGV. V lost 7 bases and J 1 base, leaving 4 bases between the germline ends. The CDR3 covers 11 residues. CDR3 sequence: CASTRNYGYTF. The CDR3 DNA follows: TGTGCCAGCACCCGTAACTATGGCTACACCTTC. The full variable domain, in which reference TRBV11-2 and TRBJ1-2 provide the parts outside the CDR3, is EAGVAQSPRYKIIEKRQSVAFWCNPISGHATLYWYQQILGQGPKLLIQFQNNGVVDDSQLPKDRFSAERLKGVDSTLKIQPAKLEDSAVYLCASTRNYGYTFGSGTRLTVV.

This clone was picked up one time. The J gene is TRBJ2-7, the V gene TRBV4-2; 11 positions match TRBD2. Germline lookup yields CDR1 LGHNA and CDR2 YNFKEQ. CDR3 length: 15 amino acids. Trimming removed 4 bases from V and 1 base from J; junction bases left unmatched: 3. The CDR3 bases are TGTGCCAGCAGCCCGCGACTAGCGGGGTCCTACGAGCAGTACTTC. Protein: CASSPRLAGSYEQYF.

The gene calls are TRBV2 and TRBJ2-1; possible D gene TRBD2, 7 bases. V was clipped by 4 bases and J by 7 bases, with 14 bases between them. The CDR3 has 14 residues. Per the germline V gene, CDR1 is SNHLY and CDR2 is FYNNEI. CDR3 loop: CASSVGGLRNEQFF. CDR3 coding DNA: TGTGCCAGCAGTGTAGGGGGACTACGGAATGAGCAGTTCTTC.

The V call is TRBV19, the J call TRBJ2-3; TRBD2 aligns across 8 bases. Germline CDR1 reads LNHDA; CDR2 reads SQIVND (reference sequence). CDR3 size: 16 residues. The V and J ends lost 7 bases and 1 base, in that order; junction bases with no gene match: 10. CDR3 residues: CASIPEAGEGTDTQYF. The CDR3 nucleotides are TGTGCCAGTATTCCCGAAGCGGGAGAGGGCACAGATACGCAGTATTTT.

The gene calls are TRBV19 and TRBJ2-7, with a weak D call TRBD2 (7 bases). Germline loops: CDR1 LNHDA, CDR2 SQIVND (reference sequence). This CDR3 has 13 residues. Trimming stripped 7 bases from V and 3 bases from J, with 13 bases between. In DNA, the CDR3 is TGTGCCAGTATGGGAGCGGGACACTACGAGCAGTACTTC. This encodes CASMGAGHYEQYF.

The CDR3: CASSLGAGAGAEPQHF. Written as DNA, the CDR3 is TGCGCCAGCAGCTTGGGCGCAGGGGCCGGGGCAGAGCCCCAGCATTTT. V and J are TRBV5-1 and TRBJ1-5, with a weak D call TRBD1 (6 bases). Trimming removed 0 bases at V and 8 bases at J, with 18 bases between. Germline V gene lookup returns CDR1 SGHRS and CDR2 YFSETQ. This CDR3 contains 16 residues. The full variable domain, rest sourced from reference TRBV5-1 and TRBJ1-5, is KAGVTQTPRYLIKTRGQQVTLSCSPISGHRSVSWYQQTPGQGLQFLFEYFSETQRNKGNFPGRFSGRQFSNSRSEMNVSTLELGDSALYLCASSLGAGAGAEPQHFGDGTRLSIL.

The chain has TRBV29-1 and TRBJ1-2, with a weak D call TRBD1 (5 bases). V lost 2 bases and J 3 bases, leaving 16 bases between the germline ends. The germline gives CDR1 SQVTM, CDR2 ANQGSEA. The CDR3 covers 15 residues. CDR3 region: CSVESQGPVDYGYTF. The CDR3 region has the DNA TGCAGCGTTGAATCCCAGGGACCGGTGGACTATGGCTACACCTTC.

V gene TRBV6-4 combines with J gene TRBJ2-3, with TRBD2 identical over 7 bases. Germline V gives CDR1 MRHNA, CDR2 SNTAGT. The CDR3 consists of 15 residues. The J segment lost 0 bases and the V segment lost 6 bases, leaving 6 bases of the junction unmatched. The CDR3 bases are TGTGCCAGCAGACCCCTAGCGGAAAGCACAGATACGCAGTATTTT. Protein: CASRPLAESTDTQYF.

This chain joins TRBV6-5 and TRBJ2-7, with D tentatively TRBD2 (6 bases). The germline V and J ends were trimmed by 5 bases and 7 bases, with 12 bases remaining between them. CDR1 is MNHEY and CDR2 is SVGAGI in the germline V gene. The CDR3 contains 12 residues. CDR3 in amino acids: CASSPTTSEQYF. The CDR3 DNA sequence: TGTGCCAGCAGTCCCACGACTAGTGAGCAGTACTTC.

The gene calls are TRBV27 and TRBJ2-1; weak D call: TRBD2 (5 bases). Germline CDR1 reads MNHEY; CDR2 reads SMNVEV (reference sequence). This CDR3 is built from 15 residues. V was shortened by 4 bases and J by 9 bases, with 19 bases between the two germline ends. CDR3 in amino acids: CASSYSGTVSSEQFF. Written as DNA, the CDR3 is TGTGCCAGCAGTTACAGCGGCACAGTATCCAGTGAGCAGTTCTTC.

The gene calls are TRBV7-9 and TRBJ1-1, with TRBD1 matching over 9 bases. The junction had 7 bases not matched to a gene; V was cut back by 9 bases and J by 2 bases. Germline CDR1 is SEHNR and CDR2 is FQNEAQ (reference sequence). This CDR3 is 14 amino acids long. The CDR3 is CASTTGGVNTEAFF. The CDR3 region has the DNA TGTGCCAGTACGACAGGGGGAGTTAACACTGAAGCTTTCTTT.

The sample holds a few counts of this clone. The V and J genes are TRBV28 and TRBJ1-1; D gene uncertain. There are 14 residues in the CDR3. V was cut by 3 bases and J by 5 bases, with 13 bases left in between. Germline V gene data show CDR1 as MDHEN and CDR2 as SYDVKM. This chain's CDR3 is CASSFAFGVTEAFF. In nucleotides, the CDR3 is TGTGCCAGCAGTTTCGCCTTCGGGGTAACTGAAGCTTTCTTT.

The CDR3 DNA follows: TGTGCCAGCAGCCGAGACAGCGCCGTGGGGGAGCTGTTTTTT. This codes for CASSRDSAVGELFF. J is TRBJ2-2 and V is TRBV5-5; the D gene is possibly TRBD1 (5 bases). The CDR3 consists of 14 residues. CDR1 is SGHKS, CDR2 YYEKEE, per germline (reference sequence). V was cut by 4 bases and J by 8 bases, with 15 bases left in between.

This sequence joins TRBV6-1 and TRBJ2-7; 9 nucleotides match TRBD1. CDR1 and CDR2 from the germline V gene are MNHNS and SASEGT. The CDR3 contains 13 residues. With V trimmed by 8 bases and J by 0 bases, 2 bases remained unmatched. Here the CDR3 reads CASWDRDSYEQYF. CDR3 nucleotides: TGTGCCAGCTGGGACAGGGACTCCTACGAGCAGTACTTC.

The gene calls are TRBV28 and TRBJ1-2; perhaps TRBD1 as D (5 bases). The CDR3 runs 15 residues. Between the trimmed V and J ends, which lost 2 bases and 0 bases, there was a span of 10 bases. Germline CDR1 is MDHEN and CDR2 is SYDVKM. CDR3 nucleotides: TGTGCCAGCAGTTTACACGGGACTCCTAACTATGGCTACACCTTC. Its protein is CASSLHGTPNYGYTF.

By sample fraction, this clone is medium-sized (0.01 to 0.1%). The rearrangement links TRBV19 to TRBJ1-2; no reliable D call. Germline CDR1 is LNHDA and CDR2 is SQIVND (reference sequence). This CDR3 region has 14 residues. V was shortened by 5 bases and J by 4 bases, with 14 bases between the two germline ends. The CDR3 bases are TGTGCCAGTAGTGTAACGCCAGTTGGCTATGGCTACACCTTC. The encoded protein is CASSVTPVGYGYTF.

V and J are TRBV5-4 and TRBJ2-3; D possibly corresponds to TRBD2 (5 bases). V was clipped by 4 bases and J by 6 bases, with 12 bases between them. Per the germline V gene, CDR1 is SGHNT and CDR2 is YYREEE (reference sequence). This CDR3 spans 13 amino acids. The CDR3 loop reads CASSLGEFDTQYF. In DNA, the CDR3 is TGTGCCAGCAGCCTCGGGGAGTTTGATACGCAGTATTTT.

This CDR3 reads CASSSWTGGYTF. DNA for the CDR3: TGTGCCAGCAGCTCCTGGACTGGGGGCTACACCTTC. The genes are TRBV9 and TRBJ1-2, with D hard to call. CDR1 is SGDLS and CDR2 is YYNGEE in the germline V gene. Trimming took off 4 bases at V and 8 bases at J, with 12 bases between the two ends. This CDR3 contains 12 residues.

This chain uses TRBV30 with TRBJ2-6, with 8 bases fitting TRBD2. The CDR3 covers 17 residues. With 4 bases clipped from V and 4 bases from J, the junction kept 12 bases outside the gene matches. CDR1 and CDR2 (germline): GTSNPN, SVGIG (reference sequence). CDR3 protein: CAWTRGGTPGGANVLTF. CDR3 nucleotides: TGTGCCTGGACCCGGGGGGGCACCCCGGGGGGGGCCAACGTCCTGACTTTC.

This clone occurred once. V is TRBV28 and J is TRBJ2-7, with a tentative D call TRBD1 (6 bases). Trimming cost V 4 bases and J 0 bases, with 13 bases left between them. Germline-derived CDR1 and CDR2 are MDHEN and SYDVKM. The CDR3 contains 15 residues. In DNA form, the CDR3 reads TGTGCCAGCAGTTCCCCGACAGGTGTCTCCTACGAGCAGTACTTC. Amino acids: CASSSPTGVSYEQYF.

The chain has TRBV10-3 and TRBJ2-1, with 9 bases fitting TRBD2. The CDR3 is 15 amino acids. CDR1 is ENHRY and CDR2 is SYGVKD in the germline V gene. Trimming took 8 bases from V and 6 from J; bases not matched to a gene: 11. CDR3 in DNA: TGTGCCATCCGGGCGGGGAGCGGGAGGATCAATGAGCAGTTCTTC. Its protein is CAIRAGSGRINEQFF.

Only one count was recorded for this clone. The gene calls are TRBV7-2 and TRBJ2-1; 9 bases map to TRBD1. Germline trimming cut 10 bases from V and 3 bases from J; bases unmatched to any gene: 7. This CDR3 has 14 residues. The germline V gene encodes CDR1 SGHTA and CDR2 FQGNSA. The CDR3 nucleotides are TGTGCCACGGCCCGGGACAGGGTCTACAATGAGCAGTTCTTC. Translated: CATARDRVYNEQFF.